The clone carrying this TCR beta chain was picked up a small number of times. The sample comes from a study of T cell repertoires in cytomegalovirus infection. Study in general: Matching HLA type, along with CMV infection, was indicated by public TCR beta signatures.

TCRdb ran MiXCR on the reads and lists one entry per CDR3 protein. The table includes about 600,000 distinct CDR3 sequences, around 24% detected once. The CDR3 is 15 residues long. Germline V gene lookup returns CDR1 LNHDA and CDR2 SQIVND (reference sequence). Germline trimming cut 3 bases from V and 0 bases from J; bases unmatched to any gene: 4. The V and J genes are TRBV19 and TRBJ1-2; 7 bases are shared with TRBD1. The sample was CD8+ T cells from PBMCs. The source is a human donor in good health (CMV status not recorded). Some clones in this sample may be carry-over from other donors' samples. CDR3 sequence (DNA): TGTGCCAGTAGTATTCGGGACAGCGCTAACTATGGCTACACCTTC. Translated, it gives CASSIRDSANYGYTF.